Detailed here is one T cell receptor beta chain. This receptor's antigen is unknown. Base qualities are not provided; no much larger clone lies one nucleotide away. The data derive from a study of CD8 T cells in Susac syndrome (dated by TCRdb to between 2018 and 2020). Context from the whole study: Whether CD8+ T cell activation and differentiation in Susac syndrome was antigen driven was tested using repertoire sequencing. Clonality of the CD8+ T cell repertoire was compared between over 10 healthy donors, about 14 Susac syndrome patients and roughly 16 multiple sclerosis patients.

RNA was extracted using the RNeasy kit, and roughly 0.5 to 1 ug of the RNA was reverse transcribed with random hexamers. The immunoSEQ multiplex PCR assay, which covers 54 Vbeta and 13 Jbeta segments, was used to amplify TCR beta CDR3 regions. PCR amplification bias was corrected using a synthetic template baseline for primer optimization and computational correction. The study's processing was this. Reads were assigned to V, D and J genes according to IMGT and analyzed in immunoSEQ Analyzer, with only productive sequences retained. To calculate clonality, Shannon entropy was normalized by log2 of the number of productive unique sequences and then subtracted from one. Public and private clones were assessed among the 100 most prevalent clones of each patient and control. A clone was defined as Susac-specific if it was absent from the healthy and MS cohorts, from about 1,100 published viral clones and from other ImmuneACCESS disease sequences. TCRdb reran the public reads through fastp at Q25 and MiXCR, keeping productive beta chains. Each record represents a unique CDR3 protein, reported with the most common genes and DNA among its rows. The V and J calls and clone size are TCRdb's, not the authors'. The sample data list about 130,000 distinct CDR3 sequences, and under 95% of these were observed just once. The top ten hold over 0.2% of the sample.

What the study reported, not specific to this receptor: The TCR sequencing and HLA analysis was acknowledged to have included a relatively small number of individuals.

High-throughput TCR beta sequencing profiled peripheral blood CD8+ and CD4+ T cells from healthy donors, Susac syndrome patients and multiple sclerosis patients. Multiple sclerosis controls were treatment-naive patients with stable or active relapsing-remitting disease fulfilling revised McDonald criteria. CD8+ TEMRA cells were enriched by FACS, while bulk CD8+ and CD4+ T cells were purified by magnetic negative isolation. Blood was collected in EDTA tubes and processed within 24 hours, with PBMCs isolated through density gradient centrifugation. PBMCs intended for TCR sequencing were frozen in liquid nitrogen and were later thawed in a 37 degrees C water bath. Purity of sorted or isolated CD4+, CD8+ and CD8+ TEMRA cells was at least 90%. There are 12 amino acids in the CDR3, from cysteine to phenylalanine inclusive. The entry retains the CDR3 DNA only, 36 bases that are in frame from base 1. V drops 3 bases and J drops 7 bases, leaving 9 bases in between. Reading the germline V gene (reference sequence) gives CDR1 SEHNR and CDR2 FQNEAQ.

This TCR derives from a human donor with multiple sclerosis. The V gene is TRBV7-9 and the J gene is TRBJ1-1, with a tentative D gene TRBD1 over 5 matching bases. Material for sequencing was CD8+ T cells from PBMCs. At the DNA level, the sequence is TGTGCCAGCAGCTTTGGGGCGGGTGAAGCTTTCTTT. Protein translation: CASSFGAGEAFF.